This T cell receptor (beta chain) emerged from a study of radiotherapy plus CTLA-4 blockade in lung cancer. As for the study in general: Across the patients, objective responses occurred in about 18%, and disease control in under 35%.

Measured with immunoSEQ multiplex PCR; TCRdb has only the in-frame clones, and not every one. The table includes roughly 62,000 clones, around 77% detected once. In this sample, this clone turned up a few times. Germline CDR1 reads MNHEY; CDR2 reads SVGAGI. The V gene end was trimmed by 0 bases and the J gene end by 4 bases; junction bases not matched to a gene: 4. This CDR3 region has 16 residues. The sequenced sample was peripheral blood, obtained from a patient treated with radiotherapy plus ipilimumab. The chain uses TRBV6-5 and TRBJ2-2; 8 bases match TRBD2. This clonotype originated in a human donor with non-small cell lung cancer who had a complete response to radiotherapy plus ipilimumab. CDR3 in amino acids: CASSYSVRGATGELFF. The CDR3 bases are TGTGCCAGCAGTTACTCTGTGCGGGGGGCCACCGGGGAGCTGTTTTTT.